This TCR beta chain was captured by sequencing in a study of glioma-infiltrating T cells. Study summary: Samples included WHO grade II oligodendrogliomas or astrocytomas and initial-diagnosis grade IV glioblastomas. Presurgical dexamethasone in glioma patients lasted six or fewer days.

TCR alpha and beta CDR3 regions were amplified from RNA using iRepertoire nested multiplex PCR. Each CDR3 protein is one row after TCRdb ran MiXCR on the multiplex PCR reads. Among 300,000 to 400,000 distinct CDR3 sequences listed, about 40% were seen once. V was pared by 0 bases and J by 0 bases, with 8 bases between. Germline loops: CDR1 LGHNA, CDR2 YSLEER. CDR3 size: 15 residues. This clonotype was found a few times. The source is a human donor with low-grade glioma or glioblastoma, undergoing nonglioma brain surgery, or in good health (not recorded which). V gene TRBV4-3 combines with J gene TRBJ1-1; D not certain. Sequencing was performed on glioma tissue, nonneoplastic brain tissue, or PBMCs (not recorded which). The chain's CDR3 is CASSQEGSLNTEAFF. The CDR3 coding sequence is TGCGCCAGCAGCCAAGAGGGCAGCTTGAACACTGAAGCTTTCTTT.